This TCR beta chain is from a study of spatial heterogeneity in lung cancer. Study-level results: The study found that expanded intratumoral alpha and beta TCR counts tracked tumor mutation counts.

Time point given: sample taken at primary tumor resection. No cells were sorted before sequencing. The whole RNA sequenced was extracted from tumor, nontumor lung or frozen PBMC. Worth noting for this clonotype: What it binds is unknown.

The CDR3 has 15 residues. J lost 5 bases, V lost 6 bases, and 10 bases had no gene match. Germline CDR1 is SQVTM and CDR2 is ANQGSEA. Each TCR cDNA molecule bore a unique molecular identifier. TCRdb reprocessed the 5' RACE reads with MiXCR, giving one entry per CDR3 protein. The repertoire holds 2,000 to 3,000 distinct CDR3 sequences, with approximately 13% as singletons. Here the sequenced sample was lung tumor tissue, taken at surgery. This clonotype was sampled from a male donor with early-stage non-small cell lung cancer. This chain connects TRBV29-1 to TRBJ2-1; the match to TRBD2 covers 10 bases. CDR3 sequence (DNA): TGCAGCGTCGAAACACTAGCGGGAAATAACAATGAGCAGTTCTTC. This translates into CSVETLAGNNNEQFF.